This T cell receptor beta chain emerged from a study of blood T cell repertoires in COVID-19. Study details: The United States, Italy and Spain supplied acute and convalescent COVID-19 samples.

The junction had 16 bases not matched to a gene; V was cut back by 4 bases and J by 5 bases. The CDR3 consists of 17 residues. This clone was seen only once. Original data processing: Amplification with reference gene primers provided the estimates of nucleated cell counts. This table comes from immunoSEQ multiplex PCR, and its TCRdb copy is limited to in-frame clones, with some not included. V, J and clone size were drawn from that table, and D and trimming were deduced from the DNA. The sample records tens of thousands of clones, roughly 90% being singletons. The J gene is TRBJ2-7, the V gene TRBV23-1; 8 nucleotides match TRBD1. TRBV23-1 is classed as an ORF, of uncertain function. The source is a woman in her sixties or seventies with acute or convalescent COVID-19. The source material was peripheral blood. The CDR3 loop is CASSLPGQELTGDEQYV. CDR3 DNA: TGCGCCAGCAGTCTCCCGGGACAGGAACTCACGGGGGACGAGCAGTACGTC.